The source of this T cell receptor (beta chain) is a study of T-cell reconstitution after alpha-beta-depleted transplantation in children. General study findings and limits: Some patients owed their high day-60 TCRbeta diversity to surviving recipient T cells and thymic progenitors. It was reported that alpha-beta T cells came from several hundred expanded graft clones (about two months after transplant). T-cell counts and diversity were attributed mostly to newly produced T cells one year after transplant.

V trimming: 0 bases; J trimming: 6 bases; junction bases outside the gene matches: 14. Germline-derived CDR1 and CDR2 are SEHNR and FQNEAQ (reference sequence). CDR3 length: 18 residues. Using unique molecular identifiers, the investigators prepared the TCRbeta library. In TCRdb, the PCR reads were re-called with MiXCR into one record per CDR3 protein. The top ten clones hold 28% of a sample with just over 950,000 distinct CDR3 sequences, roughly 29% of them seen once. Details on this clonotype: The antigen is undetermined.

The rearrangement uses TRBV7-9 and TRBJ2-7; 10 nucleotides line up with TRBD1. This TCR was recovered from a boy in the first two years of life who had a stem cell transplant for SCID, so the T cells may come from the graft donor. The sample was PBMCs, mostly from graft donor cells, taken 360 days after TCRalphabeta/CD19-depleted stem cell transplant. This CDR3 is CASSLAWNRDRGSGEQYF. Written as DNA, the CDR3 is TGTGCCAGCAGCTTAGCTTGGAACCGGGACAGGGGATCTGGCGAGCAGTACTTC.